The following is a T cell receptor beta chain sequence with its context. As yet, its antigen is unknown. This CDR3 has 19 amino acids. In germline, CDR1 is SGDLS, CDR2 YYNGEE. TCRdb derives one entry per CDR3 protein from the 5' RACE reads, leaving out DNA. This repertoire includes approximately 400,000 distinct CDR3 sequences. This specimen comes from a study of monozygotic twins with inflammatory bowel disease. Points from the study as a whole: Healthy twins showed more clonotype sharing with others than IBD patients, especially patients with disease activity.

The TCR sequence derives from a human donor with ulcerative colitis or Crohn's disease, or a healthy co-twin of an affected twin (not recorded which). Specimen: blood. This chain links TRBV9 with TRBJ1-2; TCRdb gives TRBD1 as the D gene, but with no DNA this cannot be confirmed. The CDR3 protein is CASSVDFMGLGQSNYGYTF. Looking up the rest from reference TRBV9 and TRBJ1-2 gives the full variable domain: DSGVTQTPKHLITATGQRVTLRCSPRSGDLSVYWYQQSLDQGLQFLIQYYNGEERAKGNILERFSAQQFPDLHSELNLSSLELGDSALYFCASSVDFMGLGQSNYGYTFGSGTRLTVV.